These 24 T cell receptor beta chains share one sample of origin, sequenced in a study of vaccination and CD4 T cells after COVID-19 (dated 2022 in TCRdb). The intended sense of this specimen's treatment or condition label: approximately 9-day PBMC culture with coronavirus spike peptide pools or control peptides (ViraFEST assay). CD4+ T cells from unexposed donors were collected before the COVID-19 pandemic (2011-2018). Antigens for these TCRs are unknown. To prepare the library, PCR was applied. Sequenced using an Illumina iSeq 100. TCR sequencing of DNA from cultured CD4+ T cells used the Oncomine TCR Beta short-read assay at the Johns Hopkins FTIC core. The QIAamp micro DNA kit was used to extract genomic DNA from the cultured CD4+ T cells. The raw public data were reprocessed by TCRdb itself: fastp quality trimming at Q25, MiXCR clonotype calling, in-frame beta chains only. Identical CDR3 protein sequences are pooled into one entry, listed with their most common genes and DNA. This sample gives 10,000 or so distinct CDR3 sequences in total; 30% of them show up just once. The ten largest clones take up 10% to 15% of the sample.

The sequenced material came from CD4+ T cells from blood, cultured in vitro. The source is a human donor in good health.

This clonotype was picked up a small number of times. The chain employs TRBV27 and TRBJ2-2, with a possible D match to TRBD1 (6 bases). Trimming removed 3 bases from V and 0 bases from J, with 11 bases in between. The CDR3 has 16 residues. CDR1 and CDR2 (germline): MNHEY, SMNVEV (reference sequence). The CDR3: CASSFWGPTNTGELFF. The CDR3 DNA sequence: TGTGCCAGCAGTTTTTGGGGGCCGACGAACACCGGGGAGCTGTTTTTT.

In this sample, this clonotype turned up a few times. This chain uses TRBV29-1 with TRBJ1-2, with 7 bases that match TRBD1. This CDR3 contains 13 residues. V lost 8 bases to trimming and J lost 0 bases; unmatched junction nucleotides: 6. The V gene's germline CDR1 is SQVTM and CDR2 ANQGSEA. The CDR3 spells CSSDRAANYGYTF. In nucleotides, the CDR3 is TGCAGCTCCGACAGGGCAGCTAACTATGGCTACACCTTC.

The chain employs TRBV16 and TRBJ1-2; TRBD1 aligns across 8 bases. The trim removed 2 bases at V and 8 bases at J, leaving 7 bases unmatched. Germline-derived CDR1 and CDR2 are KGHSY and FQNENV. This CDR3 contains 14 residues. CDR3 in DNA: TGTGCCAGCAGCCAAATGACAGGGGCCGGAGGCTACACCTTC. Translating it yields CASSQMTGAGGYTF.

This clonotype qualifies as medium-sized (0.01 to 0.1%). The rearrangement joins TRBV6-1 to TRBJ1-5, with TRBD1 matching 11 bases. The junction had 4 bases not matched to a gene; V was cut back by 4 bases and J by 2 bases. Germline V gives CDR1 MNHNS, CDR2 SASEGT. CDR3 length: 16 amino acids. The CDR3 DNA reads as TGTGCCAGCAGTGCACGGACAGGGGGCGGCAATCAGCCCCAGCATTTT. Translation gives CASSARTGGGNQPQHF.

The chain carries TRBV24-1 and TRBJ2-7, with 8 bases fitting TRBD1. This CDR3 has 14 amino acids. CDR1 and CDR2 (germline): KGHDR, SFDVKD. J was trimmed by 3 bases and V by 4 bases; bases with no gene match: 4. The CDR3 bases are TGTGCCACCAGTGACCACGGGACAGGCTACGAGCAGTACTTC. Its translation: CATSDHGTGYEQYF.

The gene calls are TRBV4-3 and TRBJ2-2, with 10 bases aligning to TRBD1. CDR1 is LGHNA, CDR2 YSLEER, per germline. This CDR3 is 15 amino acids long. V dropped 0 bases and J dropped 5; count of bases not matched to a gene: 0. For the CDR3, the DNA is TGCGCCAGCAGCCAAGAGGGACAGGGGACCGGGGAGCTGTTTTTT. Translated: CASSQEGQGTGELFF.

CDR3 region: CASSSGIGNSPLHF. Written as DNA, the CDR3 is TGTGCCAGCAGCTCGGGTATTGGGAATTCACCCCTCCACTTT. The chain carries TRBV7-3 and TRBJ1-6; unclear D gene. Germline assignment: CDR1 SGHTA and CDR2 FQGTGA. The CDR3 consists of 14 residues. V was cut by 4 bases and J by 7 bases, with 11 bases left in between.

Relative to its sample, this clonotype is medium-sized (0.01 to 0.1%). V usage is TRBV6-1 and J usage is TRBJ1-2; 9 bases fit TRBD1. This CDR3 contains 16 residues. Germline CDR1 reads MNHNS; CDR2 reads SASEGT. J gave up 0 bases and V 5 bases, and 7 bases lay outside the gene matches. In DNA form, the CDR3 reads TGTGCCAGCAGTAGACAGGGGGGGAGGTCTAACTATGGCTACACCTTC. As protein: CASSRQGGRSNYGYTF.

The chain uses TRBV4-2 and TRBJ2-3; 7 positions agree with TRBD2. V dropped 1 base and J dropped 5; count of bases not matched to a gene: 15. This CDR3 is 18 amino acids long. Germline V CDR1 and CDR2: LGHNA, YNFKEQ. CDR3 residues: CASSQGGGWREIKDTQYF. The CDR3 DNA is TGTGCCAGCAGCCAAGGCGGGGGTTGGCGGGAGATAAAAGATACGCAGTATTTT.

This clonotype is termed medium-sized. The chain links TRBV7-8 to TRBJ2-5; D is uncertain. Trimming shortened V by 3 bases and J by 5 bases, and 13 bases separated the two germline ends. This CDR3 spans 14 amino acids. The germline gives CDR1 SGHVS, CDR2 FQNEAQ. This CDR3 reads CASSFGRIGETQYF. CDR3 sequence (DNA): TGTGCCAGCAGCTTCGGCCGAATTGGGGAGACCCAGTACTTC.

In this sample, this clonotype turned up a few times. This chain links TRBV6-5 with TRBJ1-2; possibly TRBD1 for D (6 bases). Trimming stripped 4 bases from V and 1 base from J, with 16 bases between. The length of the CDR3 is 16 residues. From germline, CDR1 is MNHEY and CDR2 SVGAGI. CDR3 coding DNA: TGTGCCAGCAGTTCCGGGGCAGGGGCGATTAACTATGGCTACACCTTC. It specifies CASSSGAGAINYGYTF.

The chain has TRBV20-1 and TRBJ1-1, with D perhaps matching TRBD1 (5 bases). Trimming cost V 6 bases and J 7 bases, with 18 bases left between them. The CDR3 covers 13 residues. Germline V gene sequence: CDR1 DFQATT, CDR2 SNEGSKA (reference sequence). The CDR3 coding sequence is TGCAGTGCGAGGGGTAGTTCCGAAGGTGAAGCTTTCTTT. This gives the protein CSARGSSEGEAFF.

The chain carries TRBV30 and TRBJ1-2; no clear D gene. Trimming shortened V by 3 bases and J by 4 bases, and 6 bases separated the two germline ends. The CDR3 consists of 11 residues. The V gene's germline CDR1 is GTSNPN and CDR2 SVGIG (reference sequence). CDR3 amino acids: CAWSTRYGYTF. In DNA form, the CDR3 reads TGTGCCTGGAGCACACGCTATGGCTACACCTTC.

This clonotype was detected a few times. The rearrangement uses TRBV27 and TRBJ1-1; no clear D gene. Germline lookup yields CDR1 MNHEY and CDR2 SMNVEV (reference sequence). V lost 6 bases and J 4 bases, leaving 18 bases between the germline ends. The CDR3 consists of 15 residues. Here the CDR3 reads CASSPHSMVGTEAFF. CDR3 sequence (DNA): TGTGCCAGCAGCCCCCATTCGATGGTCGGCACTGAAGCTTTCTTT.

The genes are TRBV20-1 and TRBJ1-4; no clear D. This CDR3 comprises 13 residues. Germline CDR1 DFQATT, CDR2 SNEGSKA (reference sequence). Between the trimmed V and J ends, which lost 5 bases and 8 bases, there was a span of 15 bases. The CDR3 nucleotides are TGCAGTGCTGGACCTGGGGTACGCGAAAAACTGTTTTTT. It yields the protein CSAGPGVREKLFF.

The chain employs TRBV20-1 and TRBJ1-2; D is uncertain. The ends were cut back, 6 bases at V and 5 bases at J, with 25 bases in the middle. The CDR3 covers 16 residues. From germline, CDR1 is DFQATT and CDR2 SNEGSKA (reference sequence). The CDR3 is CSAPTRQGPGPYGYTF. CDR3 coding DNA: TGCAGTGCCCCAACTCGACAAGGGCCGGGTCCTTATGGCTACACCTTC.

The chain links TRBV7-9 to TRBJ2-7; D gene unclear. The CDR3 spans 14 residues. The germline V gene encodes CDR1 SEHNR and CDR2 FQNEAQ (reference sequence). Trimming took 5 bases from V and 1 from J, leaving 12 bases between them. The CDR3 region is CASSIYSVSYEQYF. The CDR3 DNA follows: TGTGCCAGCAGCATTTACAGCGTTTCCTACGAGCAGTACTTC.

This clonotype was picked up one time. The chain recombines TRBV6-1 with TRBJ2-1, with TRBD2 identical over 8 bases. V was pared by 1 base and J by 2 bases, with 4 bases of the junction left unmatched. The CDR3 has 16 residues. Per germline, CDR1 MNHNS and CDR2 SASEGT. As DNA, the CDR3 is TGTGCCAGCAGTGAAGTGGCGGGGGGAGCCTACAATGAGCAGTTCTTC. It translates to CASSEVAGGAYNEQFF.

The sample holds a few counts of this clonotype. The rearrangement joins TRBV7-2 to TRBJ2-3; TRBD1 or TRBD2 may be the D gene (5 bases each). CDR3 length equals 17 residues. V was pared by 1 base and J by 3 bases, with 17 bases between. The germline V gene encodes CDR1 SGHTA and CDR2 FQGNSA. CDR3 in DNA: TGTGCCAGCAGCTTAGGCGCCGGGACGCTGGGTACAGATACGCAGTATTTT. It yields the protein CASSLGAGTLGTDTQYF.

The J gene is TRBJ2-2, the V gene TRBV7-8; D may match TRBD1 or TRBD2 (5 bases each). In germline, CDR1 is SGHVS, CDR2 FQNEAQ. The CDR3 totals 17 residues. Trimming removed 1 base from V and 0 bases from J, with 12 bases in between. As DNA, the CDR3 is TGTGCCAGCAGCTTAGTTAGAGGGGTATCGAACACCGGGGAGCTGTTTTTT. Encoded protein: CASSLVRGVSNTGELFF. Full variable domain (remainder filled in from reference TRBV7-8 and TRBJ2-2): GAGVSQSPRYKVAKRGQDVALRCDPISGHVSLFWYQQALGQGPEFLTYFQNEAQLDKSGLPSDRFFAERPEGSVSTLKIQRTQQEDSAVYLCASSLVRGVSNTGELFFGEGSRLTVL.

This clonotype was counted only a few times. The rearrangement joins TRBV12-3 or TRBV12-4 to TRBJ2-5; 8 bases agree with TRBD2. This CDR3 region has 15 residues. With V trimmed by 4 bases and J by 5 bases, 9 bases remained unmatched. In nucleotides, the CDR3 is TGTGCCAGCAGTTCCACGGGACTAGGCTATGAGACCCAGTACTTC. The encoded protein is CASSSTGLGYETQYF.

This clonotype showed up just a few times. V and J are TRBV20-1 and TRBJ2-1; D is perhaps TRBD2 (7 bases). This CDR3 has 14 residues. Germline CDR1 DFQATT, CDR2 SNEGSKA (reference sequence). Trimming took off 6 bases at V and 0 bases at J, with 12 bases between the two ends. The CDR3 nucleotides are TGCAGTGCACGGGGAGGGGGCTCCTACAATGAGCAGTTCTTC. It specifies CSARGGGSYNEQFF.

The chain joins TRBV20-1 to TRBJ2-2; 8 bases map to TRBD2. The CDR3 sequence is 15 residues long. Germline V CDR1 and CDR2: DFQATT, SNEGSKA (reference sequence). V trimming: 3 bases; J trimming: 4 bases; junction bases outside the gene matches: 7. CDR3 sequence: CSASAGTRSTGELFF. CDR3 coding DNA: TGCAGTGCTAGCGCCGGGACTAGATCCACCGGGGAGCTGTTTTTT.

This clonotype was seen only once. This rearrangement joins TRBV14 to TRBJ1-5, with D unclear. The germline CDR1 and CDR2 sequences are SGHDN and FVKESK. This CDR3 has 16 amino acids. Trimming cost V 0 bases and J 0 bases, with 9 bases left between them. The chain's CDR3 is CASSQERRTSNQPQHF. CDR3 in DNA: TGTGCCAGCAGCCAAGAACGACGGACTAGCAATCAGCCCCAGCATTTT.